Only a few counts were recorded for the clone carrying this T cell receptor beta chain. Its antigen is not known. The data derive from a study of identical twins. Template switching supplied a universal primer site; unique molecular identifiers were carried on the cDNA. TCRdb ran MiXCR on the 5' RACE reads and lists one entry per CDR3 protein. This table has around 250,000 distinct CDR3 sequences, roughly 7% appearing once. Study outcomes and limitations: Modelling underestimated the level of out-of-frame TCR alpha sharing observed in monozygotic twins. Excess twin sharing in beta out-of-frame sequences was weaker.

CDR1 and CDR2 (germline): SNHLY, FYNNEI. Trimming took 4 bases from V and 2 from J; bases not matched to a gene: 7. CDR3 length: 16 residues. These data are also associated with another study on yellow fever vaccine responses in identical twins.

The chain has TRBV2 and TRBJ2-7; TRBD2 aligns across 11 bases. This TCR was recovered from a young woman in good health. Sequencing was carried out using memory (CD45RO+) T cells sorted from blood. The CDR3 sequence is CASSAGASGRTYEQYF. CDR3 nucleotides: TGTGCCAGCAGTGCTGGGGCTAGCGGGAGGACCTACGAGCAGTACTTC.